One and the same sample provided the 32 T cell receptor beta chains below, sequenced in a study of early T cells in non-severe SARS-CoV-2 infection (dated by TCRdb to the early 2020s). Library construction relied on 5' RACE. Sequencing relied on a NextSeq 500. Clones were called with MiXCR by TCRdb after fastp trimmed the public reads at Q25, and only in-frame beta chains were retained. Entries that share a CDR3 protein sequence are merged under the most common genes and DNA. This sample lists 20,000 to 25,000 distinct CDR3 sequences; 5.3% were detected once. The ten largest clones represent 9.5% to 12% of the sample. What was sequenced was whole blood. These receptors were collected from an adult who was a healthcare worker with PCR-confirmed SARS-CoV-2 infection or an uninfected control (not recorded which).

There are many counts of this clonotype. V usage is TRBV12-3 or TRBV12-4 and J usage is TRBJ1-4, with D unresolved. Trimming cost V 9 bases and J 8 bases, with 19 bases left between them. The CDR3 is made up of 14 amino acids. Here the CDR3 DNA reads TGTGCCAGTATTAAGGGCAGGAGTACGGAAAAACTGTTTTTT. It translates to CASIKGRSTEKLFF.

This clonotype was seen at least ten times. The V call is TRBV28, the J call TRBJ2-1; D is uncertain. The CDR3 consists of 12 residues. V lost 0 bases and J lost 7, with 4 bases in between. Germline values: CDR1 MDHEN, CDR2 SYDVKM. The CDR3 sequence: CASSLWKNEQFF. The CDR3 nucleotides are TGTGCCAGCAGTTTATGGAAGAATGAGCAGTTCTTC.

V is TRBV27 and J is TRBJ1-1, with D perhaps TRBD1 (5 bases). Germline V CDR1 and CDR2: MNHEY, SMNVEV (reference sequence). The V and J ends lost 2 bases and 2 bases respectively, with 18 bases between them. This CDR3 region has 17 residues. The CDR3 DNA follows: TGTGCCAGCAGTTTACGGGGGGGAGGTTATGTAAACACTGAAGCTTTCTTT. Translating it yields CASSLRGGGYVNTEAFF.

The CDR3 region is CASSVGPTSHEQFF. The DNA for the CDR3 is TGTGCCAGCAGCGTAGGTCCCACTAGCCATGAGCAGTTCTTC. The genes are TRBV9 and TRBJ2-1; perhaps TRBD2 as D (6 bases). V lost 0 bases to trimming and J lost 8 bases, with 12 bases between them. The CDR3 runs to 14 residues. Per germline, CDR1 SGDLS and CDR2 YYNGEE.

This clonotype was recorded many times. The genes are TRBV6-6 and TRBJ2-7, with TRBD2 identical over 10 bases. The germline gives CDR1 MNHNY, CDR2 SVGAGI (reference sequence). The CDR3 runs 15 residues. Unmatched junction bases numbered 4, after V lost 4 bases and J lost 1 base. CDR3 sequence (DNA): TGTGCCAGCAGTTCCGGGACTAGCGAGTCCTACGAGCAGTACGTC. Amino acid sequence: CASSSGTSESYEQYV.

This clonotype was seen at least ten times. This chain uses TRBV4-3 with TRBJ2-1; D call uncertain. Deletions cut 0 bases from V and 7 bases from J, with 7 bases between. Germline CDR1 is LGHNA and CDR2 is YSLEER. The CDR3 covers 13 residues. This CDR3 reads CASSQDRVNEQFF. CDR3 DNA sequence: TGCGCCAGCAGCCAAGACCGGGTAAATGAGCAGTTCTTC.

J is TRBJ1-2 and V is TRBV6-5; no clear D gene. Germline V gene lookup returns CDR1 MNHEY and CDR2 SVGAGI. V was trimmed by 2 bases and J by 7 bases, leaving 14 bases between them. This CDR3 region has 14 residues. The CDR3 nucleotides are TGTGCCAGCAGTTACAAGGGAGGTACGGTTGGCTACACCTTC. Translating it yields CASSYKGGTVGYTF.

The sample holds many counts of this clonotype. V gene TRBV20-1 combines with J gene TRBJ2-7; a weak D match, TRBD1 (6 bases). The germline V gene encodes CDR1 DFQATT and CDR2 SNEGSKA (reference sequence). V was cut by 5 bases and J by 2 bases, with 13 bases left in between. This CDR3 has 13 residues. The CDR3 protein is CSARDTPPYEQYV. CDR3 sequence (DNA): TGCAGTGCTCGGGACACCCCGCCCTACGAGCAGTACGTC.

In its sample, this clonotype was seen a few times. The chain's CDR3 is CSARVAAPNTEAFF. The CDR3 region has the DNA TGCAGTGCTAGAGTTGCAGCCCCAAACACTGAAGCTTTCTTT. The rearrangement joins TRBV20-1 to TRBJ1-1; D remains unclear. The germline V and J ends were trimmed by 1 base and 2 bases, with 11 bases remaining between them. Germline CDR1 is DFQATT and CDR2 is SNEGSKA (reference sequence). The CDR3 sequence is 14 residues long.

The rearrangement uses TRBV10-3 and TRBJ2-2; TRBD2 aligns across 14 bases. The CDR3 runs 18 residues. In germline, CDR1 is ENHRY, CDR2 SYGVKD. The trim removed 3 bases at V and 3 bases at J, leaving 6 bases unmatched. The DNA for the CDR3 is TGTGCCATCAGTGACTTCGGACTAGCGGGAGGTGACACCGGGGAGCTGTTTTTT. Residues: CAISDFGLAGGDTGELFF.

This clonotype was counted ten times or more. The V gene is TRBV12-3 or TRBV12-4, the J gene TRBJ2-1, with a tentative D call TRBD2 (6 bases). Trimming stripped 6 bases from V and 4 bases from J, with 13 bases between. The CDR3 runs 14 residues. CDR3 in DNA: TGTGCCAGCAGCCGGGGACTTCTGTACAATGAGCAGTTCTTC. Encoded protein: CASSRGLLYNEQFF.

On this clonotype: A much larger clone sits a single nucleotide away, making a read error possible. The CDR3 protein is CASSIVGTGDPYEQYV. In DNA form, the CDR3 reads TGTGCCAGCAGCATAGTAGGGACAGGGGACCCCTACGAGCAGTACGTC. The V gene is TRBV9, the J gene TRBJ2-7, with 10 bases identical to TRBD1. Germline CDR1 SGDLS, CDR2 YYNGEE. Trimming at V came to 4 bases and at J to 2 bases, leaving 9 bases not matched to a gene. This CDR3 has 16 amino acids.

Many counts were recorded for this clonotype. J is TRBJ2-2 and V is TRBV7-2, with 11 bases lining up with TRBD1. Germline-derived CDR1 and CDR2 are SGHTA and FQGNSA. V was clipped by 5 bases and J by 8 bases; unmatched bases: 10. The CDR3 has 16 amino acids. Written as DNA, the CDR3 is TGTGCCAGCAGCCACCGGGGACAGGGGGAGGCTGGGGAGCTGTTTTTT. Its protein is CASSHRGQGEAGELFF.

Many counts were recorded for this clonotype. The chain has TRBV29-1 and TRBJ2-7; D possibly corresponds to TRBD2 (6 bases). This CDR3 contains 15 residues. V lost 1 base, J lost 7 bases, and 20 bases lay in between. The germline CDR1 and CDR2 sequences are SQVTM and ANQGSEA. CDR3 sequence (DNA): TGCAGCGTTGAAGGGGGGGACGCAACCGGTCGGGAGCAGTACTTC. It encodes CSVEGGDATGREQYF.

This chain links TRBV20-1 with TRBJ2-1, with TRBD2 identical over 11 bases. With 6 bases clipped from V and 6 bases from J, the junction kept 7 bases outside the gene matches. CDR1 is DFQATT and CDR2 is SNEGSKA in the germline V gene (reference sequence). This CDR3 has 14 amino acids. CDR3 DNA: TGCAGTGCCCTTAGCGGGAGGGTTGGCAATGAGCAGTTCTTC. It yields the protein CSALSGRVGNEQFF.

Many counts were recorded for this clonotype. V usage is TRBV5-6 and J usage is TRBJ2-7; tentatively, D is TRBD2 (6 bases). Trimming shortened V by 3 bases and J by 6 bases, and 10 bases separated the two germline ends. The CDR3 totals 12 residues. CDR1 SGHDT and CDR2 YYEEEE come from the germline V gene. CDR3 region: CASSWQGGEQYV. The CDR3, as DNA: TGTGCCAGCAGCTGGCAGGGAGGCGAGCAGTACGTC.

CDR3 region: CSARDVGMLRNEQFF. Written as DNA, the CDR3 is TGCAGTGCTAGAGACGTAGGGATGTTACGCAATGAGCAGTTCTTC. This chain uses TRBV20-1 with TRBJ2-1; D not certain. Germline V CDR1 and CDR2: DFQATT, SNEGSKA (reference sequence). The V end was cut by 0 bases, the J end by 6 bases, with 15 bases between. The CDR3 totals 15 residues.

This clonotype was counted at least ten times. The rearrangement joins TRBV20-1 to TRBJ2-7, with TRBD2 identical over 8 bases. V lost 2 bases, J lost 2 bases, and 5 bases stayed unmatched. Germline V gene sequence: CDR1 DFQATT, CDR2 SNEGSKA (reference sequence). This CDR3 has 14 residues. CDR3 bases: TGCAGTGCTAGATCGGGGACTAGTGCCTACGAGCAGTACTTC. Translated: CSARSGTSAYEQYF.

The CDR3 protein is CALPRGGGQKAKNIQYF. DNA of the CDR3: TGTGCCTTACCCCGGGGCGGGGGACAAAAAGCCAAAAACATTCAGTACTTC. The chain links TRBV6-1 to TRBJ2-4, with D tentatively TRBD2 (7 bases). CDR3 size: 17 residues. V was clipped by 11 bases and J by 0 bases, with 23 bases between them. The germline CDR1 and CDR2 sequences are MNHNS and SASEGT.

This clonotype was found a few times. The chain couples TRBV29-1 to TRBJ2-7; D gene ambiguous. Trimming stripped 5 bases from V and 1 base from J, with 6 bases between. The germline V gene has CDR1 SQVTM and CDR2 ANQGSEA. This CDR3 contains 11 residues. CDR3 coding DNA: TGCAGCGTTAGGTTGTCCTACGAGCAGTACTTC. It specifies CSVRLSYEQYF.

This clonotype was observed a handful of times. In nucleotides, the CDR3 is TGTGCCAGCAGCTTGTTCGGCCCAGATACGCAGTATTTT. As protein: CASSLFGPDTQYF. The V call is TRBV5-4, the J call TRBJ2-3; D gene unclear. There are 13 residues in the CDR3. The V end lost 1 base, the J end lost 4 bases, and 7 bases lay between the germline ends. Germline V gene data show CDR1 as SGHNT and CDR2 as YYREEE (reference sequence). The full variable domain, rest sourced from reference TRBV5-4 and TRBJ2-3, is ETGVTQSPTHLIKTRGQQVTLRCSSQSGHNTVSWYQQALGQGPQFIFQYYREEENGRGNFPPRFSGLQFPNYSSELNVNALELDDSALYLCASSLFGPDTQYFGPGTRLTVL.

The sample holds many counts of this clonotype. This rearrangement joins TRBV11-3 to TRBJ2-3; TRBD2 might be the D (5 bases). The V gene's germline CDR1 is SGHNT and CDR2 YENEEA. CDR3 length equals 14 residues. The V end was cut by 4 bases, the J end by 7 bases, with 15 bases between. The CDR3 DNA reads as TGTGCCAGCAGCTCGGACTGGTTGGGGAATACGCAGTATTTT. This encodes CASSSDWLGNTQYF.

This clonotype was seen once. A much larger clone lies one base from this, so it may be a read error. The chain uses TRBV27 and TRBJ2-5; 8 bases are a match to TRBD1. Germline CDR1 and CDR2: MNHEY and SMNVEV (reference sequence). This CDR3 comprises 16 residues. The CDR3 bases are TGTGCCAGCAGTTTATGGGGGGACAGGCCAGAGGAGACCCGGTACTTC. It specifies CASSLWGDRPEETRYF.

There are many counts of this clonotype. The V and J genes are TRBV21-1 and TRBJ2-3. TRBV21-1 is a pseudogene segment. CDR3 length equals 15 residues. For the CDR3, the DNA is TGTGCCAGCATCATAGCGGAGTCTAGCACAGATACGCAGTATTTT. Protein: CASIIAESSTDTQYF.

This clonotype turned up a few times. V gene TRBV7-3 combines with J gene TRBJ2-7, with D perhaps TRBD1 (6 bases). The ends were cut back, 2 bases at V and 5 bases at J, with 13 bases in the middle. This CDR3 has 14 residues. Germline V gene data show CDR1 as SGHTA and CDR2 as FQGTGA. The CDR3 is CASSLSAGANEQYF. The CDR3 DNA reads TGTGCCAGCAGCTTATCGGCAGGGGCCAACGAGCAGTACTTC.

This clonotype is medium-sized by share. The CDR3 DNA follows: TGCGCCAGCAGCTCTCGTACACTGGACACCGGGGAGCTGTTTTTT. This encodes CASSSRTLDTGELFF. The chain joins TRBV5-1 to TRBJ2-2; D is uncertain. CDR1 SGHRS and CDR2 YFSETQ come from the germline V gene. V lost 3 bases, J lost 3 bases, and 12 bases lay in between. CDR3 length: 15 amino acids.

This clonotype has a count of ten or more. This chain joins TRBV4-1 and TRBJ2-1; D is uncertain. V was pared by 4 bases and J by 2 bases, with 12 bases between. The CDR3 runs 15 residues. CDR1 MGHRA and CDR2 YSYEKL come from the germline V gene. This CDR3 reads CASSPQKGTYNEQFF. The CDR3 DNA sequence: TGCGCCAGCAGCCCCCAGAAGGGAACCTACAATGAGCAGTTCTTC.

At least ten counts were recorded for this clonotype. The V call is TRBV12-3 or TRBV12-4, the J call TRBJ2-2; D is ambiguous. This CDR3 has 12 amino acids. V dropped 5 bases and J dropped 9 bases, with 10 bases sitting between them. DNA of the CDR3: TGTGCCAGCAGTCCCCATCCGCGGGAGCTGTTTTTT. It codes for CASSPHPRELFF.

This clonotype was seen repeatedly, ten times or more. This rearrangement joins TRBV11-1 to TRBJ2-7, with D possibly TRBD1 on 7 matching bases. CDR1 is SGHAT and CDR2 is FQDESV in the germline V gene (reference sequence). V lost 0 bases to trimming and J lost 3 bases, with 12 bases between them. The CDR3 runs to 15 residues. The CDR3 sequence: CASSLAPQGGYEQYF. DNA of the CDR3: TGTGCCAGCAGCTTAGCGCCGCAGGGGGGCTACGAGCAGTACTTC.

The chain employs TRBV7-6 and TRBJ1-5; 7 nucleotides line up with TRBD1. The CDR3 has 14 amino acids. CDR1 and CDR2 from the germline V gene are SGHVS and FNYEAQ. Trimming at V came to 5 bases and at J to 2 bases, leaving 3 bases not matched to a gene. CDR3 bases: TGTGCCAGCAGCCGACAGGGCGGCAATCAGCCCCAGCATTTT. Its protein product is CASSRQGGNQPQHF.

This clonotype came up many times. V gene TRBV9 combines with J gene TRBJ1-2; D is unresolved. Trimming took 3 bases from V and 4 from J, leaving 7 bases between them. Germline assignment: CDR1 SGDLS and CDR2 YYNGEE. The CDR3 is made up of 12 amino acids. CDR3 nucleotide sequence: TGTGCCAGCAGCGAGGACGCCTATGGCTACACCTTC. Its protein is CASSEDAYGYTF.

This clonotype has at least ten counts. V gene TRBV20-1 combines with J gene TRBJ2-5; 9 bases match TRBD2. V shed 1 base and J 2 bases; nucleotides not matched to a gene: 2. The CDR3 covers 14 residues. Germline V gives CDR1 DFQATT, CDR2 SNEGSKA (reference sequence). The CDR3 coding sequence is TGCAGTGCTAGAGGAGGACTAGCGCAAGAGACCCAGTACTTC. Translated: CSARGGLAQETQYF.